Listed here is a single T cell receptor (beta chain). Its antigen remains unidentified. Germline CDR1 and CDR2: LNHDA and SQIVND (reference sequence). After removal of 8 bases from V and 4 bases from J, the junction contained 10 bases not matched to a gene. The CDR3 runs 15 residues. The sample originates from a study of shared clonotypes between healthy human individuals. Whole-study findings and limits: Large sequencing depth failed to make sorted-subset sequencing complete, rarefaction showed.

Sequenced by immunoSEQ multiplex PCR; TCRdb stores in-frame clones only, minus some. The sample consists of roughly 700,000 clones, approximately 79% of them appearing once. This rearrangement joins TRBV19 to TRBJ2-2; the match to TRBD1 covers 7 bases. Sequencing was done on a sample of memory CD4+ T cells sorted from blood. Subset defined: CD45RA-negative fraction. This TCR derives from a woman in her 30s in good health. CDR3 in amino acids: CASRGQPSSTGELFF. The DNA for the CDR3 is TGTGCCAGTCGGGGACAGCCTTCTTCCACCGGGGAGCTGTTTTTT.